The clone carrying this T cell receptor beta chain was picked up many times. Its antigen is unidentified. Using its own MiXCR run on the reads, TCRdb lists one record per CDR3 protein. The sample holds fewer than 350,000 distinct CDR3 sequences, more than 8% seen once. The CDR3 consists of 15 residues. The V and J ends lost 2 bases and 0 bases, in that order; junction bases with no gene match: 1. Germline CDR1 and CDR2: SGHTA and FQGNSA. The data originate from a study of T cell repertoires in cytomegalovirus infection. Background on the study: Evidence of both CMV infection and a matching HLA type came from public TCR beta signatures.

General study results and limits: CMV-specific HLA-C-restricted TCR beta clonotypes dominated the ex vivo response.

Input material: PBMCs. The chain combines TRBV7-2 with TRBJ1-1; 9 positions agree with TRBD1. The receptor was derived from a human donor in good health (CMV status not recorded). Some clones in this sample may be carry-over from other donors' samples. This CDR3 reads CASSLWTGVNTEAFF. CDR3 bases: TGTGCCAGCAGCTTATGGACAGGGGTGAACACTGAAGCTTTCTTT. Looking up the rest from reference TRBV7-2 and TRBJ1-1 gives the full variable domain: GAGVSQSPSNKVTEKGKDVELRCDPISGHTALYWYRQSLGQGLEFLIYFQGNSAPDKSGLPSDRFSAERTGGSVSTLTIQRTQQEDSAVYLCASSLWTGVNTEAFFGQGTRLTVV.